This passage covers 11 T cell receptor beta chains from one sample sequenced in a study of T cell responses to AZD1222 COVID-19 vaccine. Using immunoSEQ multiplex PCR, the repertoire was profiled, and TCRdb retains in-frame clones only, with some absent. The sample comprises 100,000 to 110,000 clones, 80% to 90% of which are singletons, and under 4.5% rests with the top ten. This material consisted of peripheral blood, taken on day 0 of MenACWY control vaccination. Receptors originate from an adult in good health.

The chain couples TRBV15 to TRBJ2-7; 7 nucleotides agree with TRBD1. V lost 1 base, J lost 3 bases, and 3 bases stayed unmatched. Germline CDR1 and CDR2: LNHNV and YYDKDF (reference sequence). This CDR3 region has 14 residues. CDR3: CATSRAAGGYEQYF. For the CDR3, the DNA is TGTGCCACCAGCAGAGCAGCAGGGGGCTACGAGCAGTACTTC.

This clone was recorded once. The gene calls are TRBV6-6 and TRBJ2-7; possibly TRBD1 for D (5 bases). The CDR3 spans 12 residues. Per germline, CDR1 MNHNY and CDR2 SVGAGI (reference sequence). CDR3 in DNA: TGTGCTTCAGGGCCAGGTGCTTACGAGCAGTACTTC. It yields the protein CASGPGAYEQYF.

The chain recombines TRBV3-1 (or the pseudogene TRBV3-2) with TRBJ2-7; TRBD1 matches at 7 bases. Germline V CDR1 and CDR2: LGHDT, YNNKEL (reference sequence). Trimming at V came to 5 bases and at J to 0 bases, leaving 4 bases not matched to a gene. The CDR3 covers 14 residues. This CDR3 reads CASSSGQVSYEQYF. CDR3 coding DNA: TGTGCCAGCAGCTCAGGACAGGTCTCCTACGAGCAGTACTTC.

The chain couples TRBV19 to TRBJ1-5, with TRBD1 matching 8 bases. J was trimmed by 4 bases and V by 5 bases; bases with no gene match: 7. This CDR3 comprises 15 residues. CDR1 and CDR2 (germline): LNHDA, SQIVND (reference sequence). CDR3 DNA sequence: TGTGCCAGTAGTCATACAGGGGGAATGAATCAGCCCCAGCATTTT. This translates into CASSHTGGMNQPQHF.

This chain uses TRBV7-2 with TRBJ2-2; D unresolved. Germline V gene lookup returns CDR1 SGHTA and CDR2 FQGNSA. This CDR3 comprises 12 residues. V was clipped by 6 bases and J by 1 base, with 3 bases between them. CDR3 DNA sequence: TGTGCCAGCAGATTGAACACCGGGGAGCTGTTTTTT. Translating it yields CASRLNTGELFF.

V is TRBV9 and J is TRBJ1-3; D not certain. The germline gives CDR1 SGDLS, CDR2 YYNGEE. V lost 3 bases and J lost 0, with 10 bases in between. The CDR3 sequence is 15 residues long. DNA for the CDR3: TGTGCCAGCAGCGGCGGCCTGAGCTCTGGAAACACCATATATTTT. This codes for CASSGGLSSGNTIYF. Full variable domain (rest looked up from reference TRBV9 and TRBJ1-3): DSGVTQTPKHLITATGQRVTLRCSPRSGDLSVYWYQQSLDQGLQFLIQYYNGEERAKGNILERFSAQQFPDLHSELNLSSLELGDSALYFCASSGGLSSGNTIYFGEGSWLTVV.

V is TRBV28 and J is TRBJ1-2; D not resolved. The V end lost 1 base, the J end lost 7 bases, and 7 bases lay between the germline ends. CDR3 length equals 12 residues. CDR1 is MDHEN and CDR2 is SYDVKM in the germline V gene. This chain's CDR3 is CASSLSPPGYTF. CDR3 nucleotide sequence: TGTGCCAGCAGTTTATCCCCGCCTGGCTACACCTTC.

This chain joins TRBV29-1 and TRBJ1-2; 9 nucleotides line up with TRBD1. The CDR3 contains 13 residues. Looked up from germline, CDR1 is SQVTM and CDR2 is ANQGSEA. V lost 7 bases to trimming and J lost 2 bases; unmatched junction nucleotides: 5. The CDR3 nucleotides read TGCAGCGCCAGGGACAGGGACAACTATGGCTACACCTTC. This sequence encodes CSARDRDNYGYTF.

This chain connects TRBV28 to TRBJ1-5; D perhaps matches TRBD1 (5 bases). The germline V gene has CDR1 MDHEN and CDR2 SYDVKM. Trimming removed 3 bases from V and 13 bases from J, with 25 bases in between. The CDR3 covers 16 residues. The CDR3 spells CASSFTVQAGPRLQHF. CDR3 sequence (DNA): TGTGCCAGCAGTTTTACCGTGCAGGCAGGGCCCCGTTTGCAGCATTTT.

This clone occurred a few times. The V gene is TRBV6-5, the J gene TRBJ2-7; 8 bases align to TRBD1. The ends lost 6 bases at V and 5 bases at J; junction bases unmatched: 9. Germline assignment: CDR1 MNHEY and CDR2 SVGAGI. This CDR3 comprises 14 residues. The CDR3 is CASRKDRVWDEQYF. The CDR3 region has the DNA TGTGCCAGCAGAAAGGACAGGGTTTGGGACGAGCAGTACTTC.

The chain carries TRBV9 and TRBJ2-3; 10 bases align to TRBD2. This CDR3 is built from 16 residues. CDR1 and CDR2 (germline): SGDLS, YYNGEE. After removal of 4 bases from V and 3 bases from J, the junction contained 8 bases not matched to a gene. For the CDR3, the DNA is TGTGCCAGCAGCCGGGTGGGACTAGCGAAGACAGATACGCAGTATTTT. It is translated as CASSRVGLAKTDTQYF.